This is a list of T cell receptor beta chains from one sample in a study of Graves' ophthalmopathy and Graves' hyperthyroidism. TCRdb recomputed calls from the multiplex PCR reads with MiXCR, one row per CDR3 protein. The table lists approximately 700,000 distinct CDR3 sequences, around 40% of them singletons, with roughly 46% in the top ten. The sequencing sample was made of peripheral blood. Receptors originate from an adult man with Graves' ophthalmopathy. CDR3s include the opening cysteine and the closing phenylalanine or tryptophan. D genes are given only for firm matches. Size values are once, few and many counts, or a class for expanded clones, and some rows have none.

J gene	V gene	clone size	D gene	CDR3 DNA	CDR3 protein
TRBJ2-5	TRBV7-9	many	.	TGTGCCAGCAGCCTGGTTGTGGGTAGGCAGGGAGAGACCCAGTACTTC	CASSLVVGRQGETQYF
TRBJ1-1	TRBV20-1	.	TRBD1	TGCAGTGCTCCGGACAGGGAGCGCACGAACACTGAAGCTTTCTTT	CSAPDRERTNTEAFF
TRBJ1-5	TRBV19	many	.	TGTGCCAGTACCTCCGGGGGGGCCCAGCATTTT	CASTSGGAQHF
TRBJ2-5	TRBV28	.	.	TGTGCCAGCAGTAGCAGACAGGGGAGGGGAGAGACCCAGTACTTC	CASSSRQGRGETQYF
TRBJ1-3	TRBV5-1	few	.	TGCGCCAGCAGCTTGGTTGCAGGTCTAGGTGGAAACACCATATATTTT	CASSLVAGLGGNTIYF
TRBJ1-1	TRBV2	once	TRBD1	TGTGCCAGCAGTGAATTTGCAGGGGGGTTCACTGAAGCTTTCTTT	CASSEFAGGFTEAFF
TRBJ2-3	TRBV15	.	.	TGTGCCACCAGCAGAGACAGCACAGATACGCAGTATTTT	CATSRDSTDTQYF
TRBJ1-1	TRBV25-1	.	.	TGTGCCAGCTCACTAGGCACGGCAGAGTCAGGGGCTGAAGCTTTCTTT	CASSLGTAESGAEAFF
TRBJ1-1	TRBV5-5	few	.	TGTGCCAGCAGGAGGGGGTTTACGAACACTGAAGCTTTCTTT	CASRRGFTNTEAFF
TRBJ1-5	TRBV20-1	few	.	TGCAGTGCTAGGGGGCTTGAGGGGACTAGTCAGCCCCAGCATTTT	CSARGLEGTSQPQHF
TRBJ1-2	TRBV6-1	few	.	TGTGCCAGCAATCCAGGGCCTAACTATGGCTACACCTTC	CASNPGPNYGYTF
TRBJ2-7	TRBV19	.	TRBD2	TGTGCCAGTAGTATAGCGACCAGCGGGAGTACCTACGAGCAGTACTTC	CASSIATSGSTYEQYF
TRBJ2-5	TRBV20-1	few	.	TGCAGTGCTAGAGATGGAGACAACGCTCAAGAGACCCAGTACTTC	CSARDGDNAQETQYF
TRBJ2-6	TRBV5-8	many	.	TGTGCCAGCAGCCTACGTTCTGGGGCCAACGTCCTGACTTTC	CASSLRSGANVLTF
TRBJ2-3	TRBV15	.	.	TGTGCCACCAGCCCTCATGGAGGCACAGATACGCAGTATTTT	CATSPHGGTDTQYF
TRBJ1-2	TRBV20-1	.	TRBD1	TGCAGTGCTAGAGAAGGGGTGAGACAGGGGAACTATGGCTACACCTTC	CSAREGVRQGNYGYTF
TRBJ1-2	TRBV29-1	many	.	TGCAGCGTTGAAGGCGATGGCTACACCTTC	CSVEGDGYTF
TRBJ1-2	TRBV15	.	.	TGTGCCACCCAGTACAGGCACCTTAACTATGGCTACACCTTC	CATQYRHLNYGYTF
TRBJ2-5	TRBV20-1	few	TRBD1	TGCAGTGCTCACAGGGGACGGCGGGAGACCCAGTACTTC	CSAHRGRRETQYF
TRBJ2-6	TRBV15	many	.	TGTACCACCAGCGGCAGGGCATCTGGGGCCAACGTCCTGACTTTC	CTTSGRASGANVLTF
TRBJ1-6	TRBV19	.	TRBD1	TGTGCCAGTTCAACAGGGGGCTCCTATAATTCACCCCTCCACTTT	CASSTGGSYNSPLHF
TRBJ2-7	TRBV7-2	many	TRBD2	TGTGCCAGCAGCCCAGGACTAGCGGGAGCTGCGGACTACGAGCAGTACTTC	CASSPGLAGAADYEQYF
TRBJ2-7	TRBV29-1	.	TRBD1	TGCAGCGTTGAAATAGGGGGCGGCACAGATACGCAGTACTTC	CSVEIGGGTDTQYF
TRBJ1-4	TRBV29-1	many	.	TGCAGCGTCACTAGACCCGGGACCGATAATGAAAAACTGTTTTTT	CSVTRPGTDNEKLFF
TRBJ1-2	TRBV25-1	.	TRBD1	TGCAGCGTTAAAGGGACAGCCTATGGCTACACCTTC	CSVKGTAYGYTF
TRBJ2-2	TRBV2	few	TRBD1	TGTGCCAGCACAACTTCCGGGACAGGGGGCTTCGCCGGGGAGCTGTTTTTT	CASTTSGTGGFAGELFF
TRBJ1-1	TRBV30	.	TRBD1	TGTGCCTGGAGTTTGACAGGGGGTTTGAACACTGAAGCTTTCTTT	CAWSLTGGLNTEAFF
TRBJ1-6	TRBV10-3	once	.	TGTGCCAGCAGTTACTCGAGCCAGCTTAATTCACCCCTCCACTTT	CASSYSSQLNSPLHF
TRBJ1-1	TRBV25-1	.	.	TGTGCCAGCAGTGAATATTCGACAGCCGCCCGAATGAACACTGAAGCTTTCTTT	CASSEYSTAARMNTEAFF
TRBJ2-7	TRBV2	many	.	TGTGCCAGCAGAAGTCCCTTTAGCTCCTACGAGCAGTACTTC	CASRSPFSSYEQYF
TRBJ2-5	TRBV29-1	.	.	TGCAGCTTCCGGACAGAAGAGACCCAGTACTTC	CSFRTEETQYF
TRBJ1-1	TRBV25-1	many	.	TGTGCCAGCAGTGAAGCCATTAACACTGAAGCTTTCTTT	CASSEAINTEAFF
TRBJ2-7	TRBV2	.	TRBD2	TGTGCCAGCAGTTTTGCCTCGACTAGCGGGAGCGGCGAGCAGTACTTC	CASSFASTSGSGEQYF